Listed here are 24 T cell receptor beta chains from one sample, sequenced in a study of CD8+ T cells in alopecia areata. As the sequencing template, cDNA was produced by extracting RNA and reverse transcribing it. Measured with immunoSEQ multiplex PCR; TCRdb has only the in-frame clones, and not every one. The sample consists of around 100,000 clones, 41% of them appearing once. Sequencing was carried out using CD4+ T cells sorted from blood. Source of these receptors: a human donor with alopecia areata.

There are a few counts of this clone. CDR3 DNA: TGTGCCAGCAGCGTAGACACCGGCTCACCCCTCCACTTT. It specifies CASSVDTGSPLHF. V is TRBV9 and J is TRBJ1-6; the D is unclear. Germline CDR1 reads SGDLS; CDR2 reads YYNGEE. CDR3 length: 13 residues. V was trimmed by 0 bases and J by 10 bases, leaving 8 bases between them.

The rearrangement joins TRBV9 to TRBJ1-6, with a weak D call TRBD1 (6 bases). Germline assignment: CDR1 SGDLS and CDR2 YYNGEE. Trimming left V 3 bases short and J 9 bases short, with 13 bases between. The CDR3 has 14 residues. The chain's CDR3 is CASSELNRASPLHF. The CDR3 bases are TGTGCCAGCAGCGAACTAAACAGGGCTTCACCCCTCCACTTT.

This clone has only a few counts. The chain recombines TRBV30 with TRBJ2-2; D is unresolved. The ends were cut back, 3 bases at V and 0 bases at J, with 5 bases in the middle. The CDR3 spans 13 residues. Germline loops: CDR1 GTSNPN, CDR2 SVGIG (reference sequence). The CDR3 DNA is TGTGCCTGGAGGACAACGAACACCGGGGAGCTGTTTTTT. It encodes CAWRTTNTGELFF.

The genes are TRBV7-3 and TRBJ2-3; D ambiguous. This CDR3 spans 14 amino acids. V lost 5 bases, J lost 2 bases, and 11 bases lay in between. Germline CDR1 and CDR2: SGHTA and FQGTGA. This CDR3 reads CASSPLSSTDTQYF. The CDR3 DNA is TGTGCCAGCAGCCCCCTATCCTCCACAGATACGCAGTATTTT. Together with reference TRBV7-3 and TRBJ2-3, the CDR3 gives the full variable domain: GAGVSQTPSNKVTEKGKYVELRCDPISGHTALYWYRQSLGQGPEFLIYFQGTGAADDSGLPNDRFFAVRPEGSVSTLKIQRTERGDSAVYLCASSPLSSTDTQYFGPGTRLTVL.

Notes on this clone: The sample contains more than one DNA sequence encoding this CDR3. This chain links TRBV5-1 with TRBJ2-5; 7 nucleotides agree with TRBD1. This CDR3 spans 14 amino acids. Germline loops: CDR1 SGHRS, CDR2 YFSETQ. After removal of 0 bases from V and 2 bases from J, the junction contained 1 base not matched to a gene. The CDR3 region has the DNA TGCGCCAGCAGCTTGGCGGGACAGCAAGAGACCCAGTACTTC. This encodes CASSLAGQQETQYF.

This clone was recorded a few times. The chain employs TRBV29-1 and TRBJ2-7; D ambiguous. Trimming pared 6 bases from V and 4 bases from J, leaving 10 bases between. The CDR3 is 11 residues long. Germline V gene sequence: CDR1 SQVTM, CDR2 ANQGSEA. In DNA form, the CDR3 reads TGCAGCGTATTTCTCTTTTACGAGCAGTACTTC. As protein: CSVFLFYEQYF.

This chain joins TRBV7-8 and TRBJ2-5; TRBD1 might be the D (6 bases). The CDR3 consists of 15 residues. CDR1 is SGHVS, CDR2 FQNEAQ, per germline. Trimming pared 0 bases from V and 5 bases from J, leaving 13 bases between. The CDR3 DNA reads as TGTGCCAGCAGCTTAGCCCCCGGAAGGGGGGAGACCCAGTACTTC. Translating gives CASSLAPGRGETQYF.

Here the CDR3 DNA reads TGTGCCTGGAATCGTGCTAGCGGGGGCCCTAGCACAGATACGCAGTATTTT. Amino acids: CAWNRASGGPSTDTQYF. The chain joins TRBV30 to TRBJ2-3; 10 nucleotides align to TRBD2. The CDR3 has 17 amino acids. CDR1 and CDR2 (germline): GTSNPN, SVGIG (reference sequence). J lost 0 bases, V lost 4 bases, and 10 bases had no gene match.

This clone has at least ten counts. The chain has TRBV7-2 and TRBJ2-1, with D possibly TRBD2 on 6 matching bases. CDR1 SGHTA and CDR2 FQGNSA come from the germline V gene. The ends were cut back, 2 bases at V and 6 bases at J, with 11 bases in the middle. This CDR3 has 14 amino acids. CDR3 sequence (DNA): TGTGCCAGCAGCTTACAGTCCGGGGGCAATGAGCAGTTCTTC. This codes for CASSLQSGGNEQFF.

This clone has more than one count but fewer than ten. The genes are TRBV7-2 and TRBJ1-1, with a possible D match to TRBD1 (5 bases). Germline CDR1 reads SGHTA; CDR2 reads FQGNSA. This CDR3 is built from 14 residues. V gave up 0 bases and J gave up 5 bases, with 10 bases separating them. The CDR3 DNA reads TGTGCCAGCAGCTTAGCTTCCAGGGTAACTGAAGCTTTCTTT. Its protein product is CASSLASRVTEAFF.

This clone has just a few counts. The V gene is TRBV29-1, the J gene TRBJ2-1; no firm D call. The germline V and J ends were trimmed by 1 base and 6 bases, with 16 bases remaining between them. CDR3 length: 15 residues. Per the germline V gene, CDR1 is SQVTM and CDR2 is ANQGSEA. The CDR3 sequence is CSVEVFTLRANEQFF. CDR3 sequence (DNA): TGCAGCGTTGAAGTGTTCACACTCCGGGCCAATGAGCAGTTCTTC.

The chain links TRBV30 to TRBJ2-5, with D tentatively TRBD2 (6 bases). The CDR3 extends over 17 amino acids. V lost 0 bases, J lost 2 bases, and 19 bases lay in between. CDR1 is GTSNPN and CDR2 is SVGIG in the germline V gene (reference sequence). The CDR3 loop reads CAWSVSLARDLQETQYF. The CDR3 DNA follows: TGTGCCTGGAGTGTATCGCTTGCGCGGGACTTGCAAGAGACCCAGTACTTC.

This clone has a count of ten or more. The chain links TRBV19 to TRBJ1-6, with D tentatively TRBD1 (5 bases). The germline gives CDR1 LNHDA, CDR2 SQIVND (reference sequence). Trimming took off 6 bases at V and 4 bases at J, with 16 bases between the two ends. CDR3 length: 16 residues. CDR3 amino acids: CASRSGAGRYNSPLHF. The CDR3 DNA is TGTGCCAGTAGATCCGGGGCAGGAAGATATAATTCACCCCTCCACTTT.

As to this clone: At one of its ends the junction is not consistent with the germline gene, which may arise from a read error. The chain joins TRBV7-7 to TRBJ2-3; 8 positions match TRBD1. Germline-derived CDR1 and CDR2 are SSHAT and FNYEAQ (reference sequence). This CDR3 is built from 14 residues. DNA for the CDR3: TGTGCTAGCAGCTTAGGACAGGGTTTGGATACGCAGTATTTT. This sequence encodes CASSLGQGLDTQYF. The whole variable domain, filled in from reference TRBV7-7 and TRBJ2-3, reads GAGVSQSPRYKVTKRGQDVTLRCDPISSHATLYWYQQALGQGPEFLTYFNYEAQPDKSGLPSDRFSAERPEGSISTLTIQRTEQRDSAMYRCASSLGQGLDTQYFGPGTRLTVL.

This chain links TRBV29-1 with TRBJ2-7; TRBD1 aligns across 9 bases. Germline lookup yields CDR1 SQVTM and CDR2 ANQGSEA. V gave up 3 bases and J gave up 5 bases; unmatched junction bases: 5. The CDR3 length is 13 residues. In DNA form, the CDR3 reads TGCAGCGTTGATACGTGGACAGGGGACGAGCAGTACTTC. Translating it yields CSVDTWTGDEQYF.

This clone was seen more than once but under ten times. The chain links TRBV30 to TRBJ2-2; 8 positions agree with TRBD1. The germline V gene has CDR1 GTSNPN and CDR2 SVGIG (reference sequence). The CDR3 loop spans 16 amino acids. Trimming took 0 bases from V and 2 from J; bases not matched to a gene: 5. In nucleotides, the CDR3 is TGTGCCTGGAGTGTTTATGGACAGGGAAACACCGGGGAGCTGTTTTTT. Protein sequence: CAWSVYGQGNTGELFF.

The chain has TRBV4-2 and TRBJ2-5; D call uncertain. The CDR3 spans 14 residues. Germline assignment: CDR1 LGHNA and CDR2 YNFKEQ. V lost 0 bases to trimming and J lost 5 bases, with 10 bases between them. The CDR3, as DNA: TGTGCCAGCAGCCAAGAGACACCCACGGAGACCCAGTACTTC. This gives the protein CASSQETPTETQYF.

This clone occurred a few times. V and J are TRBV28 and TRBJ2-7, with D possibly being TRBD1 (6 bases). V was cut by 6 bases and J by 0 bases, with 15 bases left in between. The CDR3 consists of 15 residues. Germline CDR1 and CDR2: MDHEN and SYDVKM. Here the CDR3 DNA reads TGTGCCAGCAGGCCCGTCGAGGGGGTCTCCTACGAGCAGTACTTC. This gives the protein CASRPVEGVSYEQYF.

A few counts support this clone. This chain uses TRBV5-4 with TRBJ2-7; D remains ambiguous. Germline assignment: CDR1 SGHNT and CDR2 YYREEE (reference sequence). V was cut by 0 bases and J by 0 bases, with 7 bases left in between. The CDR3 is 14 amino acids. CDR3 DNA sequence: TGTGCCAGCAGCTTGGTCACGAGCTCCTACGAGCAGTACTTC. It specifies CASSLVTSSYEQYF. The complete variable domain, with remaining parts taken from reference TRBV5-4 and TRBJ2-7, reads ETGVTQSPTHLIKTRGQQVTLRCSSQSGHNTVSWYQQALGQGPQFIFQYYREEENGRGNFPPRFSGLQFPNYSSELNVNALELDDSALYLCASSLVTSSYEQYFGPGTRLTVT.

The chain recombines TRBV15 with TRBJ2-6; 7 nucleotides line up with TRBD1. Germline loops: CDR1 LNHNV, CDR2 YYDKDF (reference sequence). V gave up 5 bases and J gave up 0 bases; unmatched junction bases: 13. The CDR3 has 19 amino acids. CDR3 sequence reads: CATSAYRGLLGSGANVLTF. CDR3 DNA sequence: TGTGCCACCAGCGCATATAGGGGGCTACTGGGCTCTGGGGCCAACGTCCTGACTTTC.

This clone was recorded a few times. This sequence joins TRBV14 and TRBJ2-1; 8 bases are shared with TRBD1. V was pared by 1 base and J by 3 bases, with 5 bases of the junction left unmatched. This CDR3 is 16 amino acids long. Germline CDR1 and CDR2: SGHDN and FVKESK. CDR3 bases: TGTGCCAGCAGCCAAGGAGACAGGGGAATCTACAATGAGCAGTTCTTC. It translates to CASSQGDRGIYNEQFF.

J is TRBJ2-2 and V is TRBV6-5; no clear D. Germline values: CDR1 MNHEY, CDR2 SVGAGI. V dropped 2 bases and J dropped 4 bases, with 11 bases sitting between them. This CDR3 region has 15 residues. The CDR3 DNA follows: TGTGCCAGCAGTTACCACCAAAACCCCACCGGGGAGCTGTTTTTT. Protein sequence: CASSYHQNPTGELFF.

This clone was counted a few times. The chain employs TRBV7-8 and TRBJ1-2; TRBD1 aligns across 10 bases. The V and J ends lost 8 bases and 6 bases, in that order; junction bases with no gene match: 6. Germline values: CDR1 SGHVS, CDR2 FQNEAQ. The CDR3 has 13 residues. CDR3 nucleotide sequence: TGTGCCAGCGGGAAAGGGACAGGGGATGGCTACACCTTC. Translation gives CASGKGTGDGYTF.

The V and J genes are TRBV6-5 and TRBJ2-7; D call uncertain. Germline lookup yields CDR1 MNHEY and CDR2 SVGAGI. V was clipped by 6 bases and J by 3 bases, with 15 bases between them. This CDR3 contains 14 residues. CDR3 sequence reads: CASSYDDVSYEQYF. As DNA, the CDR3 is TGTGCCAGCAGCTACGATGACGTGAGCTACGAGCAGTACTTC.